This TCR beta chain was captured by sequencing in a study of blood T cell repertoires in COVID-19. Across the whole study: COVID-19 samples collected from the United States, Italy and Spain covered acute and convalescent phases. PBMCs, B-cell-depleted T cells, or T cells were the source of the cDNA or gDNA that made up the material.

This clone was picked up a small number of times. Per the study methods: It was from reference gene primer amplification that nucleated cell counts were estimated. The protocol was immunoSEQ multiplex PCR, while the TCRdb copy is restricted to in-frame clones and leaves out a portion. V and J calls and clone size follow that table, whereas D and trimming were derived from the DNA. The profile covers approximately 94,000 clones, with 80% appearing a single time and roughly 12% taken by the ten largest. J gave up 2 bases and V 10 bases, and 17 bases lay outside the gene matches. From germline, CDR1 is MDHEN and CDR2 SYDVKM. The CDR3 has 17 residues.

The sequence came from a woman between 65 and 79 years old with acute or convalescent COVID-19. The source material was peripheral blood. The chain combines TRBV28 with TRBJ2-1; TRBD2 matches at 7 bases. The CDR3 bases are TGTGCCACCCTGACTTGGGGGGGGAGTAGGACCTACAATGAGCAGTTCTTC. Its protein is CATLTWGGSRTYNEQFF.